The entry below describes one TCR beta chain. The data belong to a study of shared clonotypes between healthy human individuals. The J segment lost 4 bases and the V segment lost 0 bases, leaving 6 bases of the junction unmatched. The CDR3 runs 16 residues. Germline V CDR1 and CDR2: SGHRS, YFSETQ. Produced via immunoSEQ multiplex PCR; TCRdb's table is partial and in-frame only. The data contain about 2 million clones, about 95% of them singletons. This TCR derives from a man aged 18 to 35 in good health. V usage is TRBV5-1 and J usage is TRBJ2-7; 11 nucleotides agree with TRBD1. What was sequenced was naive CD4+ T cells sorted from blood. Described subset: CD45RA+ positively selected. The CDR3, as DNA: TGCGCCAGCAGCTTGGATGCGGACAGGGGGCTGTACGAGCAGTACTTC. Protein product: CASSLDADRGLYEQYF.